These T cell receptor beta chains were read from a single sample in a study of T cell responses to AZD1222 COVID-19 vaccine. Sequencing used immunoSEQ multiplex PCR; TCRdb keeps in-frame clones, though not all of them. Of approximately 120,000 clones listed, roughly 90% are singletons. This specimen consisted of peripheral blood, obtained 28 days after the second AZD1222 dose. The source is an adult who received the AZD1222 COVID-19 vaccine. The CDR3 runs from the conserved cysteine through the conserved F or W. D genes are given only for firm matches. The listing skips clone size in some rows; elsewhere it reads once, few, many or a size class.

>-|-|TRBJ2-7|TRBV20-1
TGCAGTGCTAGCGACACAATCCAGCAGTACTTC
CSASDTIQQYF
>TRBD1|-|TRBJ1-2|TRBV29-1
TGCAGCGCTGTCAGGGGGCAGGAAAGCTATGGCTACACCTTC
CSAVRGQESYGYTF
>TRBD2|few|TRBJ2-2|TRBV7-2
TGTGCCAGCAGCTCGAGACTGGGACTAGACACCGGGGAGCTGTTTTTT
CASSSRLGLDTGELFF
>TRBD1|-|TRBJ1-5|TRBV7-9
TGTGCCAGCAGCTTGACAGGGGAGGGCGATCAGCCCCAGCATTTT
CASSLTGEGDQPQHF
>-|-|TRBJ2-3|TRBV27
TGTGCCAGCAGTTTAGGGCTCACAGATACGCAGTATTTT
CASSLGLTDTQYF
>-|-|TRBJ2-7|TRBV10-3
TGTGCCATCAGTGAGTCGCGACTTGATAAGGAGTACTTC
CAISESRLDKEYF
>TRBD1|-|TRBJ2-2|TRBV5-1
TGCGCCAGCAGCTTGTTTACCGGACAGGGTCCGAACACCGGGGAGCTGTTTTTT
CASSLFTGQGPNTGELFF
>-|-|TRBJ2-1|TRBV20-1
TGCAGTGCTAGTGGGACGGACGAGCAGTTCTTC
CSASGTDEQFF
>-|once|TRBJ2-5|TRBV2
TGTGCCAGCACCAGTCATAACGGCGCAGAGACCCAGTACTTC
CASTSHNGAETQYF
>TRBD1|-|TRBJ1-1|TRBV2
TGTGCCAGCAGTGAAGCGCTGGACAGGTGGACTGAAGCTTTCTTT
CASSEALDRWTEAFF
>-|-|TRBJ1-2|TRBV4-2
TGTGCCAGCAGCCAAGGCGACTCTAACTATGGCTACACCTTC
CASSQGDSNYGYTF
>TRBD1|-|TRBJ2-2|TRBV18
TGTGCCAGCTCAACGGGACAGGGGAACACCGGGGAGCTGTTTTTT
CASSTGQGNTGELFF
>TRBD1|-|TRBJ1-1|TRBV19
TGTGCCAGTAGTGGCATTGGTAGGACAGGGGGAGAAACTGAAGCTTTCTTT
CASSGIGRTGGETEAFF
>-|-|TRBJ1-4|TRBV14
TGTGCCAGCAGCCGAGCAGGGACCAATGAAAAACTGTTTTTT
CASSRAGTNEKLFF
>TRBD1|-|TRBJ1-5|TRBV18
TGTGCCAGCTCACCGGGACAGGTGGGGGATCAGCCCCAGCATTTT
CASSPGQVGDQPQHF
>-|-|TRBJ2-2|TRBV27
TGTGCCAGCAGTCCTCGGACACTGAACACCGGGGAGCTGTTTTTT
CASSPRTLNTGELFF
>TRBD1|few|TRBJ1-1|TRBV5-4
TGTGCCAGCAGCTCACAGGGGTGGAACACTGAAGCTTTCTTT
CASSSQGWNTEAFF
>TRBD1|-|TRBJ1-2|TRBV4-3
TGCGCCAGCAGCCAAGGACAGGGATCTAACTATGGCTACACCTTC
CASSQGQGSNYGYTF
>TRBD1|-|TRBJ1-1|TRBV5-1
TGCGCCAGCAGCTTGAGGGACAGGAACACTGAAGCTTTCTTT
CASSLRDRNTEAFF
>TRBD1|-|TRBJ2-7|TRBV6-5
TGTGCCAGCAGGGGGACAGCGGTTTCCTACGAGCAGTACTTC
CASRGTAVSYEQYF
>-|few|TRBJ1-1|TRBV7-8
TGTGCCAGCAGCTTCCAGGTGGTGAACACTGAAGCTTTCTTT
CASSFQVVNTEAFF
>TRBD1|-|TRBJ1-3|TRBV19
TGTGCCAGTAGTGGCCGGGACAGGGGCTCTGGAAACACCATATATTTT
CASSGRDRGSGNTIYF
>-|-|TRBJ2-5|TRBV30
TGTGCCTGGAGTGTATTACAGCCCCGGGGGATGGAGACCCAGTACTTC
CAWSVLQPRGMETQYF
>TRBD1|-|TRBJ1-2|TRBV28
TGTGCCAGCAGGTTAGACAGGGTCGGTGGCTACACCTTC
CASRLDRVGGYTF
>TRBD1|-|TRBJ1-6|TRBV19
TGTGCCAGTAGTAGGACAGGGGAGAATTCACCCCTCCACTTT
CASSRTGENSPLHF
>-|-|TRBJ1-3|TRBV5-1
TGCGCCAGCAGCTTGCAGGGCGGCTCTGGAAACACCATATATTTT
CASSLQGGSGNTIYF
>-|-|TRBJ1-5|TRBV3-1/TRBV3-2
TGTGCCAGCAGCCAAGATGATTCCACCAATCAGCCCCAGCATTTT
CASSQDDSTNQPQHF
>-|-|TRBJ1-3|TRBV24-1
TGTGCCACCAGTGATGCCCGGGGTTCTGGAAACACCATATATTTT
CATSDARGSGNTIYF
>-|-|TRBJ2-2|TRBV24-1
TGTGCCACCAGTGATTTGCAGGCCGGGAACACCGGGGAGCTGTTTTTT
CATSDLQAGNTGELFF
>-|-|TRBJ2-2|TRBV3-1/TRBV3-2
TGTGCCAGCAGCCTTCGTGGGGGACCCACCGGGGAGCTGTTTTTT
CASSLRGGPTGELFF
>-|-|TRBJ1-5|TRBV5-6
TGTGCCAGCAGCACACAGGGAAGCGACAATCAGCCCCAGCATTTT
CASSTQGSDNQPQHF
>-|-|TRBJ1-1|TRBV6-5
TGTGCCAGCACTAGAGCAGGGCGCATCGACACTGAAACTTTCTTT
CASTRAGRIDTETFF
>-|-|TRBJ1-1|TRBV5-1
TGCGCCAGCAGCTCGGGGGCATGGGGCACTGAAGCTTTCTTT
CASSSGAWGTEAFF
>-|-|TRBJ2-3|TRBV21-1
TGTGCCAGAGCCGGGACCCCCTACGGTGATACGCAGTATTTT
CARAGTPYGDTQYF
>TRBD1|-|TRBJ2-7|TRBV6-6
TGTGCCAGCAGTTCTGGGAGACAGGGGGCTGGCAACGAGCAGTACTTC
CASSSGRQGAGNEQYF
>-|-|TRBJ2-2|TRBV18
TGTGCCAGCTCACCATCCCAAGGGACAACGAACACCGGGGAGCTGTTTTTT
CASSPSQGTTNTGELFF
>-|-|TRBJ1-5|TRBV19
TGTGCCAGTAGTATACCGGCCTTTCAGCCCCAGCATTTT
CASSIPAFQPQHF
>-|-|TRBJ2-1|TRBV6-1
TGTGCCAGCAGTGATGCCCTAGACGGAAAGCAGTTCTTC
CASSDALDGKQFF
>-|-|TRBJ1-4|TRBV7-9
TGTGCCAGCAGCTTCAGGGGTTCTAATGAAAAACTGTTTTTT
CASSFRGSNEKLFF
>TRBD2|few|TRBJ2-5|TRBV5-1
TGCGCCAGCAGCCCCTGGACTAGCGGGAGCCGCGAGACCCAGTACTTC
CASSPWTSGSRETQYF
>TRBD2|-|TRBJ2-3|TRBV14
TGTGCCAGCAGCCAAGTCTTGGCTAGCGGGTTTCCAGATACGCAGTATTTT
CASSQVLASGFPDTQYF
>TRBD1|-|TRBJ1-1|TRBV2
TGTGCCAGCAGCGAGGGACAGGGGAACGCTTTCTTT
CASSEGQGNAFF
>TRBD2|-|TRBJ2-5|TRBV11-2
TGTGCCAGCAGCTCGCCCGGGACGGCCGGGAGGGAGACCCAGTACTTC
CASSSPGTAGRETQYF
>-|-|TRBJ1-2|TRBV11-3
TGTGCCAGCAGCCCTTCTGGGGGATCCCTCAACTATGGCTACACCTTC
CASSPSGGSLNYGYTF
>-|-|TRBJ2-7|TRBV12-5
TGTGCTAGTGGTCGCCAAGACGAGCAGTACTTC
CASGRQDEQYF
>-|-|TRBJ1-1|TRBV30
TGTGCCTGGACGGTAGGAGGAGCCACTGAAGCTTTCTTT
CAWTVGGATEAFF
>TRBD1|-|TRBJ2-7|TRBV6-5
TGTGCCAGCAGTTACGCCAACAGGGGACACGAGCAGTACTTC
CASSYANRGHEQYF